This T cell receptor (beta chain) was identified during a study of technical replicates of blood from four donors. Some clones are missing from TCRdb's copy, which holds only in-frame ones; the method was immunoSEQ multiplex PCR. The top ten clones hold around 0.24% of a sample with tens of thousands of clones, around 95% of them seen once. With 4 bases removed from V and 2 bases from J, the gap between germline ends came to 14 bases. Germline loops: CDR1 SGHRS, CDR2 YFSETQ. This CDR3 region has 15 residues. V gene TRBV5-1 combines with J gene TRBJ2-3; possibly TRBD2 for D (6 bases). Sequenced sample: T cells isolated from PBMCs. The receptor was isolated from a human donor in good health. DNA for the CDR3: TGCGCCAGCAGCCCCCTCGGACTAATCACAGATACGCAGTATTTT. Translation: CASSPLGLITDTQYF.